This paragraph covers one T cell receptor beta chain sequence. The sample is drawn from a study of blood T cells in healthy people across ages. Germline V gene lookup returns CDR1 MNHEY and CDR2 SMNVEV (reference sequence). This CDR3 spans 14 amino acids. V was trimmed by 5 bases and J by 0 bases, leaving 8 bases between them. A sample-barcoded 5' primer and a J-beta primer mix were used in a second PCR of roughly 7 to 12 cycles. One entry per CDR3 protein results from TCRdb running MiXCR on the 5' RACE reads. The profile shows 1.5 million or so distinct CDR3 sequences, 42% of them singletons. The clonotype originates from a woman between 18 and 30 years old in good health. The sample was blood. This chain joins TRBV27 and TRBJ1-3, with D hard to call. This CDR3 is CASSVSPSGNTIYF. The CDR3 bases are TGTGCCAGCAGTGTCAGCCCCTCTGGAAACACCATATATTTT.